This record covers a single T cell receptor beta chain. The antigen it binds to is not known. The input lacks base qualities; no much larger clone sits a single base away. The immunoSEQ Assay, a bias-controlled multiplex PCR, was used to amplify TCRbeta CDR3 regions from genomic DNA. Per the authors' processing: The number of nucleated cells in each sample was estimated from the amplification of reference gene primers within the assay. Sequence reads were collapsed and filtered to measure the absolute abundance of every unique TCRbeta CDR3 rearrangement. For each sample, productive Simpson clonality was calculated as the square root of Simpson's diversity index across productive rearrangements. Drawn from immuneACCESS, this table holds only the in-frame rearrangements with V and J called that TCRdb kept. Clones are partly lost; checked studies trace under half to an unresolved V gene and leave the rest unexplained. D and trimming come from the DNA, and the V and J calls and clone size come from that table. Within this sample are fewer than 250,000 clones, with about nine tenths of them counted one time only. The top ten clones comprise roughly 7.2% of the sample.

Participants in the prospective study were enrolled through a virtual design, were aged 18 to 89 years, and lived in roughly 25 United States geographic areas. In the prospective study, cohorts were assigned on the basis of participant-reported clinical history obtained from a screening survey and a study questionnaire. In the prospective study, whole blood, serum and a nasopharyngeal or oropharyngeal swab were collected from each participant by mobile phlebotomists. Participants in the prospective study had the option to provide additional blood draws and questionnaires over an approximately 2-month period. Blood samples from the prospective study were shipped frozen or at room temperature prior to DNA extraction. Here V drops 4 bases and J drops 8 bases, and the junction holds 13 bases not matched to any gene. From the cysteine up to the phenylalanine, the CDR3 has a length of 15 residues. Here the CDR3 DNA is all that survives: 45 bases in frame from base 1. In the germline V gene (reference sequence), CDR1 corresponds to LNHDA and CDR2 to SQIVND.

These data belong to a study of blood T cell repertoires in COVID-19 (dated by TCRdb to 2018 to 2020). Broadly, across the study: For ImmuneRACE Cohort 3, a participant was defined as recovered based on two consecutive negative NP/OP PCR tests, clearance by a healthcare professional, or resolution of symptoms. A de-identified subject ID, COVID-19 status, age in years and sex were almost always included in the sample metadata. The material from the prospective study consisted of cDNA or gDNA derived from T cells, B-cell-depleted T cells, or PBMCs. Samples from collaborators originated in the United States, Italy and Spain and spanned both the acute and convalescent phases of COVID-19. The samples were drawn from two sources: the first 160 participants of the ongoing ImmuneRACE study, and over 1,000 subjects contributed by 6 global collaborators. Subjects who had been exposed to COVID-19, were actively infected with it, or had recovered from it provided the deeply sampled blood TCRbeta repertoires that made up the dataset. Where available, HLA class I and class II types were taken from metadata supplied by the sample provider and were not determined by assay-based typing. The repertoires were released in a freely available public database intended as a resource for research on the immune response to SARS-CoV-2. Findings and caveats that apply to the study as a whole: The quantity of clinical and demographic metadata differed by source and by participant and was supplied without curation.

The origin of this receptor is a man aged 30 to 45 in a cohort exposed to, infected with or recovered from COVID-19 (not recorded which). In this chain, TRBV19 is recombined with TRBJ1-1; TRBD1 matches 7 bases in the middle. Input material: PBMCs or T cells enriched from blood (not recorded which). The encoded CDR3 is CASSTIDRVSAEAFF. Read as DNA, the sequence is TGTGCCAGTAGTACAATTGACAGGGTTTCGGCGGAAGCTTTCTTT.